The rows below give T cell receptor beta chains drawn from one sample of a study of T cells after posttransplantation cyclophosphamide. Produced via immunoSEQ multiplex PCR; TCRdb's table is partial and in-frame only. The data hold roughly 2,000 clones, with roughly 94% observed a single time. Sequenced: CD4+ T cells sorted from bone marrow. Receptor source: a woman aged 45 to 65 in good health and a related stem cell transplant donor. Both conserved end residues are trimmed from each CDR3. Fields, in order: D gene, CDR3 length, V gene, J gene, CDR3 protein. The D gene is left open where the match is weak.

d_call: .
cdr3_length: 12
v_call: TRBV19
j_call: TRBJ1-2
cdr3_aa: ASSTISGAHGYT

d_call: TRBD1
cdr3_length: 12
v_call: TRBV19
j_call: TRBJ2-2
cdr3_aa: ASSTQTGPGELF

d_call: .
cdr3_length: 11
v_call: TRBV19
j_call: TRBJ2-1
cdr3_aa: ASSSNRQAEQF

d_call: TRBD2
cdr3_length: 14
v_call: TRBV5-1
j_call: TRBJ2-3
cdr3_aa: ASSWTSGEGTDTQY

d_call: .
cdr3_length: 9
v_call: TRBV29-1
j_call: TRBJ1-3
cdr3_aa: SVLIGNTIY

d_call: TRBD1
cdr3_length: 12
v_call: TRBV6-5
j_call: TRBJ1-2
cdr3_aa: ASSYSGQAYGYT

d_call: .
cdr3_length: 14
v_call: TRBV7-2
j_call: TRBJ2-7
cdr3_aa: ASSSGRDFYSYEQY

d_call: .
cdr3_length: 15
v_call: TRBV7-2
j_call: TRBJ2-7
cdr3_aa: ASSLDGRADPSDEQY

d_call: TRBD1
cdr3_length: 14
v_call: TRBV7-2
j_call: TRBJ1-4
cdr3_aa: ASRGQGGGTNEKLF

d_call: .
cdr3_length: 12
v_call: TRBV18
j_call: TRBJ1-4
cdr3_aa: ASSLGARSEKLF

d_call: .
cdr3_length: 13
v_call: TRBV19
j_call: TRBJ2-2
cdr3_aa: ASSIDPWNTGELF

d_call: .
cdr3_length: 14
v_call: TRBV4-2
j_call: TRBJ1-1
cdr3_aa: ASSQDLMHRNTEAF

d_call: .
cdr3_length: 15
v_call: TRBV2
j_call: TRBJ2-6
cdr3_aa: ASIRDFRASGANVLT

d_call: .
cdr3_length: 12
v_call: TRBV5-1
j_call: TRBJ1-6
cdr3_aa: ASSLDTVNSPLH

d_call: TRBD1
cdr3_length: 14
v_call: TRBV28
j_call: TRBJ1-6
cdr3_aa: ASKSPGQGFNSPLH

d_call: .
cdr3_length: 12
v_call: TRBV2
j_call: TRBJ1-3
cdr3_aa: ASGQGHSGNTIY

d_call: .
cdr3_length: 17
v_call: TRBV5-6
j_call: TRBJ1-5
cdr3_aa: ASSRQTGPGPYSNQPQH

d_call: .
cdr3_length: 13
v_call: TRBV25-1
j_call: TRBJ1-1
cdr3_aa: ASSDDRTFSLEAF

d_call: .
cdr3_length: 16
v_call: TRBV19
j_call: TRBJ1-5
cdr3_aa: ASTMAPPGLNSNQPQH

d_call: .
cdr3_length: 10
v_call: TRBV7-6
j_call: TRBJ2-7
cdr3_aa: ASSQGEVEQY

d_call: .
cdr3_length: 12
v_call: TRBV10-3
j_call: TRBJ1-1
cdr3_aa: AISQGQLNTEAF

d_call: TRBD1
cdr3_length: 12
v_call: TRBV29-1
j_call: TRBJ1-1
cdr3_aa: SVDSGTGHLEAF

d_call: .
cdr3_length: 15
v_call: TRBV15
j_call: TRBJ1-4
cdr3_aa: ATSRDAIVGANEKLF

d_call: TRBD2
cdr3_length: 14
v_call: TRBV9
j_call: TRBJ2-7
cdr3_aa: ARNVSQLAASYEQY

d_call: TRBD2
cdr3_length: 12
v_call: TRBV6-5
j_call: TRBJ2-7
cdr3_aa: ASSSGLVSYEQY

d_call: TRBD1
cdr3_length: 10
v_call: TRBV15
j_call: TRBJ1-2
cdr3_aa: ATSKGQGGDT

d_call: TRBD1
cdr3_length: 12
v_call: TRBV6-1
j_call: TRBJ1-4
cdr3_aa: ASRQGATNEKLF

d_call: .
cdr3_length: 14
v_call: TRBV5-1
j_call: TRBJ2-1
cdr3_aa: ASSSNPGHQPDEQF

d_call: .
cdr3_length: 19
v_call: TRBV19
j_call: TRBJ1-4
cdr3_aa: ASSSWDSSERGDGRNEKLF

d_call: TRBD1
cdr3_length: 12
v_call: TRBV6-5
j_call: TRBJ2-7
cdr3_aa: ASSSDRGSYEQY

d_call: TRBD2
cdr3_length: 14
v_call: TRBV5-3
j_call: TRBJ2-1
cdr3_aa: ARSSLAGALYNEQF

d_call: TRBD1
cdr3_length: 16
v_call: TRBV10-3
j_call: TRBJ1-4
cdr3_aa: AISASSMPGTVDEKLF